This T cell receptor (beta chain) emerged from a study of blood T cell repertoires in COVID-19. For the study at large: Specimens from acute and convalescent COVID-19 originated in the United States, Italy and Spain. In each case, the material was cDNA or gDNA derived from T cells, B-cell-depleted T cells, or PBMCs.

Patients from Seattle were sampled longitudinally, starting during active infection. Original analysis: Using reference gene primer amplification, nucleated cell counts were estimated. The repertoire was sequenced with immunoSEQ multiplex PCR; TCRdb's copy has only in-frame clones and lacks some. That table furnishes V, J and clone size, whereas the DNA furnished D and trimming. The table has under 150,000 clones, approximately 89% seen once. The ends lost 5 bases at V and 4 bases at J; junction bases unmatched: 3. The CDR3 loop spans 15 amino acids. Germline-derived CDR1 and CDR2 are MNHNY and SVGAGI (reference sequence).

The sequencing input was peripheral blood. The V and J genes are TRBV6-6 and TRBJ2-3, with 13 nucleotides matching TRBD2. The clonotype comes from a woman aged 60 to 75 with COVID-19, enrolled during active disease. The CDR3 spells CASSRLAGGADTQYF. In nucleotides, the CDR3 is TGTGCCAGCAGTAGACTAGCGGGGGGCGCAGATACGCAGTATTTT.